This T cell receptor (beta chain) was recovered during a study of identical twins. General study results and limits: The more abundant beta clonotypes in cord blood had fewer insertions, and memory repertoires did not show this.

cDNA molecules carried unique molecular identifiers, and template switching added a universal primer site. TCRdb reprocessed the 5' RACE reads via MiXCR and lists one record per CDR3 protein. The data hold approximately 700,000 distinct CDR3 sequences, with 5.5% to 6.5% observed a single time. The V gene's germline CDR1 is MNHEY and CDR2 SVGAGI. CDR3 length equals 17 residues. Trimming removed 4 bases from V and 2 bases from J; junction bases left unmatched: 13. This clonotype was seen a few times. The antigen remains undetermined. The receptor was derived from a young man in good health. The rearrangement joins TRBV6-5 to TRBJ1-2, with 7 nucleotides matching TRBD1. Sequencing was carried out using naive T cells sorted from blood. The CDR3: CASSSRQGVAGNYGYTF. As DNA, the CDR3 is TGTGCCAGCAGTTCCCGACAGGGCGTAGCGGGGAACTATGGCTACACCTTC.